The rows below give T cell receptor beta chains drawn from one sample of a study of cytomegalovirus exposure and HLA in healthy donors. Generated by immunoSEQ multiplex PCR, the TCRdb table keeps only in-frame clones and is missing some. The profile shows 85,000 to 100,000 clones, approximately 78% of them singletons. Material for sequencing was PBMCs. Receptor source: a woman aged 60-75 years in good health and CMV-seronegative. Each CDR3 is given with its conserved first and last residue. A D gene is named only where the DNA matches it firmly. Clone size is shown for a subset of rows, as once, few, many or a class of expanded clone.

TGTGCCAGCAGCAGGAGGGGACAGGGGGCATACGAGCAGTACTTC | CASSRRGQGAYEQYF | TRBV7-9 | few | TRBJ2-7 | TRBD1
TGTGCCAGCAGCCCGACTAGCGGGAGGGAAGAGACCCAGTACTTC | CASSPTSGREETQYF | TRBV7-2 | - | TRBJ2-5 | TRBD2
TGTGCCAGCAGCCCAGGGATCCACACAGATACGCAGTATTTT | CASSPGIHTDTQYF | TRBV7-2 | - | TRBJ2-3 | -
TGTGCCAGTAGTCCAGGGGTTAGGGGACAGGAGTCTGGGGCCAACGTCCTGACTTTC | CASSPGVRGQESGANVLTF | TRBV19 | - | TRBJ2-6 | TRBD1
TGTGCCAGCAGTTTTACAGGGGGCATCGGTGGCTACACCTTC | CASSFTGGIGGYTF | TRBV28 | - | TRBJ1-2 | TRBD1
TGCAGTGCTTTGGCCTCCTACGAGCAGTACTTC | CSALASYEQYF | TRBV20-1 | - | TRBJ2-7 | -
TGTGCCAGCACCTTGACGGGGGATCCGCGTAACGAGCAGTACTTC | CASTLTGDPRNEQYF | TRBV6-5 | - | TRBJ2-7 | -
TGTGCCACCAGCAGAGACGCCCGTGGGGGGGTGACGAACACTGAAGCTTTCTTT | CATSRDARGGVTNTEAFF | TRBV15 | - | TRBJ1-1 | -
TGTGCCAGCAGTTTATTGGGGGGGCGGCCCCAGCATTTT | CASSLLGGRPQHF | TRBV28 | - | TRBJ1-5 | -
TGCAGCGTCTGGACAGGTAGAGAGACCCAGTACTTC | CSVWTGRETQYF | TRBV29-1 | once | TRBJ2-5 | TRBD1
TGTGCCAGCAGTAACACAGTGAACACTGAAGCTTTCTTT | CASSNTVNTEAFF | TRBV6-5 | - | TRBJ1-1 | -
TGTGCCAGCTTGGGCCAAGGGGAGCTGTTTTTT | CASLGQGELFF | TRBV6-5 | - | TRBJ2-2 | -
TGTGCCAGCTCACCAGGACAGGGCGATCAGCCCCAGCATTTT | CASSPGQGDQPQHF | TRBV18 | - | TRBJ1-5 | TRBD1
TGTGCCAGCAGCTTAGCGGGGACTGGGAAAGAGACCCAGCACTTC | CASSLAGTGKETQHF | TRBV7-9 | - | TRBJ2-5 | -
TGCGCCAGCAGCCCTCAAGATGGGGGCTTAAGAGGCTACACCTTC | CASSPQDGGLRGYTF | TRBV4-3 | - | TRBJ1-2 | -
TGTGCCAGCAGCTTCCGGTCCCGGTACAATGAGCAGTTCTTC | CASSFRSRYNEQFF | TRBV7-8 | - | TRBJ2-1 | -
TGTGCCAGCGCTGGGAGGCGCAACCAAGAGACCCAGTACTTC | CASAGRRNQETQYF | TRBV7-2 | - | TRBJ2-5 | -
TGTGCCTGGAGTAACTCTGAGACAGGGCATATCTATTTT | CAWSNSETGHIYF | TRBV30 | - | TRBJ2-3 | TRBD1
TGTGCCAGCAGCTTACAAGGGACAGTGAATTCAGATACGCAGTATTTT | CASSLQGTVNSDTQYF | TRBV7-9 | - | TRBJ2-3 | TRBD1
TGTGCCAGCAGTGAAGAGGGGGGGGCGCAGGGTGGCTACACCTTC | CASSEEGGAQGGYTF | TRBV6-1 | - | TRBJ1-2 | -
TGTGCCAGCAGCTTGGCAGGTCAGGGCCCCTACAATGAGCAGTTCTTC | CASSLAGQGPYNEQFF | TRBV5-4 | once | TRBJ2-1 | -
TGTGCCAGTAGTTCCTCCAGGGGTAACTACGAGCAGTACTTC | CASSSSRGNYEQYF | TRBV27 | - | TRBJ2-7 | -
TGTGCCAGCATTCTGCGGGATGGGGGAGAGACCCAGTACTTC | CASILRDGGETQYF | TRBV28 | once | TRBJ2-5 | -
TGTGCCAGCAGTGGAAGACAGGGGGCTCTCAATGAGCAGTTCTTC | CASSGRQGALNEQFF | TRBV6-5 | few | TRBJ2-1 | TRBD1
TGCGCCAGCAGCCAAGACAGGGGGAGTTCACCCCTCCACTTT | CASSQDRGSSPLHF | TRBV4-3 | - | TRBJ1-6 | TRBD1
TGTGCCAGCAGTTACGTCAGCGGAGCCCGAGACGAGCAGTACTTC | CASSYVSGARDEQYF | TRBV6-5 | - | TRBJ2-7 | -
TGTGCCAGCAGCCTCACAGGGCCCAATCAGCCCCAGCATTTT | CASSLTGPNQPQHF | TRBV7-9 | few | TRBJ1-5 | -
TGTGCCAGCAGCTTAGCGGGTGGCAGAGGAGGGTACTTC | CASSLAGGRGGYF | TRBV7-9 | few | TRBJ2-7 | -
TGTGCCAGCAGTTTTAGCGGGTGGGCGTTCAGCACAGATACGCAGTATTTT | CASSFSGWAFSTDTQYF | TRBV27 | - | TRBJ2-3 | TRBD2
TGTGCCTGGAGTACCACAGGATATCTCTATGGCTACACCTTC | CAWSTTGYLYGYTF | TRBV30 | - | TRBJ1-2 | -
TGTGCCAGCAGCTTCCAGGTCCGGGAGAATTCACCCCTCCACTTT | CASSFQVRENSPLHF | TRBV7-2 | - | TRBJ1-6 | -
TGTGCCAGCATCAGGAGCGGGGTTGCAGAGACCCAGTACTTC | CASIRSGVAETQYF | TRBV2 | - | TRBJ2-5 | TRBD2
TGTGCCAGCAGTTACCCCCGGACAGGGCATCAGCCCCAGCATTTT | CASSYPRTGHQPQHF | TRBV6-5 | - | TRBJ1-5 | TRBD1
TGTGCCAGCAGCTTAGGGGGCAGGGGATACGAGCAGTACTTC | CASSLGGRGYEQYF | TRBV7-9 | - | TRBJ2-7 | -
TGTGCCAGCAGCAGGACTAGCGGGAACACCGGGGAGCTGTTTTTT | CASSRTSGNTGELFF | TRBV5-6 | - | TRBJ2-2 | TRBD2
TGCGCCAGCAGCCCGAGGAAGCGGGGGGGCATATACAATGAGCAGTTCTTC | CASSPRKRGGIYNEQFF | TRBV4-3 | - | TRBJ2-1 | TRBD2
TGTGCCAGCAGCGTTCGGGACACTCTCTGGACCCAGTACTTC | CASSVRDTLWTQYF | TRBV11-2 | - | TRBJ2-5 | -
TGCGCCAGCAGCTTGGGACAGGGGGGAGAGACCCAGTACTTC | CASSLGQGGETQYF | TRBV5-1 | - | TRBJ2-5 | TRBD1
TGTGCCAGCAGCTTAGCATTACAGGGGAGCACTGAAGCTTTCTTT | CASSLALQGSTEAFF | TRBV7-2 | - | TRBJ1-1 | TRBD1
TGCGCCAGCAGCGGGGGGGTGTCTAATTCACCCCTCCACTTT | CASSGGVSNSPLHF | TRBV5-1 | few | TRBJ1-6 | -
TGTGCCAGCAGCTTGACACCCGTCCTGACTTTC | CASSLTPVLTF | TRBV7-9 | - | TRBJ2-6 | -
TGTGCCAGCAGCCTACGACAGGGGGGGGCTGAAGCTTTCTTT | CASSLRQGGAEAFF | TRBV14 | - | TRBJ1-1 | TRBD1
TGTGCCAGCAGTTACTCAGCTTCTCAGCCCCAGCATTTT | CASSYSASQPQHF | TRBV6-5 | - | TRBJ1-5 | -
TGTGCCAGCAGTTATGGGCCCAGCAATGAGCAGTTCTTC | CASSYGPSNEQFF | TRBV6-6 | - | TRBJ2-1 | -
TGTGCCAGCAGTTACGGGACACCTGACTATGGCTACACCTTC | CASSYGTPDYGYTF | TRBV6-6 | - | TRBJ1-2 | -
TGTGCCAGCAGCTTAATAGCGGGAGGGGGCGAGCAGTTCTTC | CASSLIAGGGEQFF | TRBV7-9 | - | TRBJ2-1 | TRBD2
TGCGCCAGCAGCCCAGGACAGGGGGTGTGGGAGACCCAGTACTTC | CASSPGQGVWETQYF | TRBV5-1 | few | TRBJ2-5 | TRBD1
TGTGCCAGCAGCTTGGGCCGCCAAACTAATCAGCCCCAGCATTTT | CASSLGRQTNQPQHF | TRBV7-2 | - | TRBJ1-5 | -
TGCGCCAGCAGCACTACAGGGGACACTGAAGCTTTCTTT | CASSTTGDTEAFF | TRBV5-1 | - | TRBJ1-1 | TRBD1
TGCGCCAGCAGCCAAGATCAGGTCTCCGGGGTTAGCAATCAGCCCCAGCATTTT | CASSQDQVSGVSNQPQHF | TRBV4-1 | - | TRBJ1-5 | -
TGTGCCAGCTCACCCCGACAAGACAGGGGCCCACTGGGCTACACCTTC | CASSPRQDRGPLGYTF | TRBV18 | - | TRBJ1-2 | TRBD1
TGCGCCAGCAGCCAAGATGTGGCGGGGCCAGAGGTCGAGCAGTACTTC | CASSQDVAGPEVEQYF | TRBV4-3 | - | TRBJ2-7 | -
TGCGCCAGCAGCTTAAGGGGGGGAGAACCTCCGGACGAGCAGTACTTC | CASSLRGGEPPDEQYF | TRBV4-3 | - | TRBJ2-7 | -
TGTGCCAGCTCACCACGTCAGGGGGCCACTGAAGCTTTCTTT | CASSPRQGATEAFF | TRBV18 | - | TRBJ1-1 | TRBD1
TGTGCCAGCAGTCTTTCCGGGAGAACTGAAGCTTTCTTT | CASSLSGRTEAFF | TRBV27 | - | TRBJ1-1 | -
TGCGCCAGCAGCCGGGGACAGGGGGCTGATGAGCAGTTCTTC | CASSRGQGADEQFF | TRBV5-1 | few | TRBJ2-1 | TRBD1
TGTGCCAGTAGTCCCCGAGGGGGTAGAAGGGGACGCACTGAAGCTTTCTTT | CASSPRGGRRGRTEAFF | TRBV19 | once | TRBJ1-1 | -
TGTGCCAGCAGTTACGGGGGCAGGGGGGAAACTGAAGCTTTCTTT | CASSYGGRGETEAFF | TRBV6-5 | - | TRBJ1-1 | TRBD1
TGCGCCAGCACCCGAGTGGGGGGGAACACTGAAGCTTTCTTT | CASTRVGGNTEAFF | TRBV5-1 | - | TRBJ1-1 | -